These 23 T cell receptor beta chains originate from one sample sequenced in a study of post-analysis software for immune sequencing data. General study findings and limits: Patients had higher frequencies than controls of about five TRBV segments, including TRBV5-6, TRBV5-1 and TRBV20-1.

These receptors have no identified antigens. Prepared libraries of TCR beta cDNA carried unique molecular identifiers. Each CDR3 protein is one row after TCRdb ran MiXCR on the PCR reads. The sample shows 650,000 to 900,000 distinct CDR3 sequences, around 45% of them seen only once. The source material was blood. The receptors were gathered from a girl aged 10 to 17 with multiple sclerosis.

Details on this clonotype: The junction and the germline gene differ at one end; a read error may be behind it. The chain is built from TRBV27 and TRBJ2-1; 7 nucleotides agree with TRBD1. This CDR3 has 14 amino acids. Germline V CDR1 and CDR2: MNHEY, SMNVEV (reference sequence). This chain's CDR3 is CAGSGWDRNNEQFF. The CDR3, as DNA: TGTGCCGGCAGTGGGTGGGACAGAAACAATGAGCAGTTCTTC.

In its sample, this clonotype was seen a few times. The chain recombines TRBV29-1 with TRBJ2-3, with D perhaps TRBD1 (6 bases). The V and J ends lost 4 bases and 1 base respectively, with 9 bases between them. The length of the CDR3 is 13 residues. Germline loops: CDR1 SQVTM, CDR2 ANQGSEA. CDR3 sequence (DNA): TGCAGCGTTGGGGCAGGGGGCACAGATACGCAGTATTTT. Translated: CSVGAGGTDTQYF.

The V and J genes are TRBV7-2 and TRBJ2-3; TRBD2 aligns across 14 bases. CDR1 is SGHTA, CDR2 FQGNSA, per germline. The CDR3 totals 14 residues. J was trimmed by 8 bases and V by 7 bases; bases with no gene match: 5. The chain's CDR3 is CASTHGLAGGTQYF. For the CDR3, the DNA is TGTGCCAGCACCCATGGACTAGCGGGAGGTACGCAGTATTTT. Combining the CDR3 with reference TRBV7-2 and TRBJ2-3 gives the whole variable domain GAGVSQSPSNKVTEKGKDVELRCDPISGHTALYWYRQSLGQGLEFLIYFQGNSAPDKSGLPSDRFSAERTGGSVSTLTIQRTQQEDSAVYLCASTHGLAGGTQYFGPGTRLTVL.

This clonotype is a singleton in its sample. The CDR3 spells CASSDGTSGACEQYF. CDR3 nucleotide sequence: TGTGCCAGCAGCGACGGGACTAGCGGGGCCTGCGAGCAGTACTTC. The chain uses TRBV12-3 or TRBV12-4 and TRBJ2-4, with 13 bases identical to TRBD2. The end of the DNA aligns better with TRBJ2-7, so the J call may be wrong. CDR3 length: 15 residues.

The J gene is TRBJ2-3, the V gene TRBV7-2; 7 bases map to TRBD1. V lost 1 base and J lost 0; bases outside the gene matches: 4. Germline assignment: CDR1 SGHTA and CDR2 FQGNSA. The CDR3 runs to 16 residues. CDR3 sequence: CASSLVGTASTDTQYF. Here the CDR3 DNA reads TGTGCCAGCAGCTTAGTGGGGACAGCTAGCACAGATACGCAGTATTTT.

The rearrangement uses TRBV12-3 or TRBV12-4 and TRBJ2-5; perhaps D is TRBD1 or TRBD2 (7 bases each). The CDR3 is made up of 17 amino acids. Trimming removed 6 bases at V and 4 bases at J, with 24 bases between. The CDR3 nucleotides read TGTGCCAGCAGCCACCGAAGAGAGACAGGGAGGGGAGAGACCCAGTACTTC. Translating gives CASSHRRETGRGETQYF.

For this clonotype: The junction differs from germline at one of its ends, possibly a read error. Written as DNA, the CDR3 is TGTGCCACCAGCAGGGACACCTATGGCCACACCTTC. Amino acid sequence: CATSRDTYGHTF. The rearrangement uses TRBV24-1 and TRBJ1-2; possibly TRBD1 for D (6 bases). CDR1 and CDR2 from the germline V gene are KGHDR and SFDVKD. This CDR3 spans 12 amino acids.

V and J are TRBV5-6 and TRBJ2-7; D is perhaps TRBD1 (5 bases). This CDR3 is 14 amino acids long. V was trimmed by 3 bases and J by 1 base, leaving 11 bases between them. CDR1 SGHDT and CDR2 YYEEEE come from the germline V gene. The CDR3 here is CASSWLDKSYEQYF. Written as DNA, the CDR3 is TGTGCCAGCAGCTGGCTGGACAAGTCCTACGAGCAGTACTTC.

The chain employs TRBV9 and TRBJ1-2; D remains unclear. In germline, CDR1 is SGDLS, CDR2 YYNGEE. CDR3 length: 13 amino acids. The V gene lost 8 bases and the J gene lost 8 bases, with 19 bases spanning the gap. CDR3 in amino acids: CASSAGAVRGYTF. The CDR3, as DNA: TGTGCCAGTTCGGCTGGAGCGGTTCGGGGCTACACCTTC.

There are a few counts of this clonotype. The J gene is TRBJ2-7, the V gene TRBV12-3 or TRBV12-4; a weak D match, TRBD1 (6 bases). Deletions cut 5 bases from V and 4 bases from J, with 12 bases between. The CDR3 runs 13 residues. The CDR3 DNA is TGTGCCAGCAGTAGGGGACAAGAATACGAGCAGTACTTC. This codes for CASSRGQEYEQYF.

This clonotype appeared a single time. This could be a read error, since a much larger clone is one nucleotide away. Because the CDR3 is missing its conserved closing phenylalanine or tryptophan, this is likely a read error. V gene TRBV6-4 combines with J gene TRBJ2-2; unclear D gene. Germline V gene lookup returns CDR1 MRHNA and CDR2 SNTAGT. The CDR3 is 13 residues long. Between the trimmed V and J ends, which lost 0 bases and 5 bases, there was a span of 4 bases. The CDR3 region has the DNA TGTGCCAGCAGTGACTCTGAAACCGGGGAGCTGTTTTGT. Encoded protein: CASSDSETGELFC.

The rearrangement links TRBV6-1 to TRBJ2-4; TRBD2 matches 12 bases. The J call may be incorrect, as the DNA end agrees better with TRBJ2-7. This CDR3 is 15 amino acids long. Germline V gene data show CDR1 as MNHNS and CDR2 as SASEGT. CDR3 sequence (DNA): TGTGCCAGCACCCCATGGACTAGCGGGGCCTACGAGCAGTACTTC. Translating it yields CASTPWTSGAYEQYF.

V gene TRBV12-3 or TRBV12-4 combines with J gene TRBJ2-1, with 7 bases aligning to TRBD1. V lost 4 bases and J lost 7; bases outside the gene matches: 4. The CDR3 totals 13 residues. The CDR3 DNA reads TGTGCCAGCAGTTGGGGACAGCCGAATGAGCAGTTCTTC. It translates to CASSWGQPNEQFF.

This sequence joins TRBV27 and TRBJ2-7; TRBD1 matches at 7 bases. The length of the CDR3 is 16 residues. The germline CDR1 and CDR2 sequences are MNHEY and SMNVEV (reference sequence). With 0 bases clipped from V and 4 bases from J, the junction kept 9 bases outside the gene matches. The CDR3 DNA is TGTGCCAGCAGTTTATCGGCAAACAGGGGTGCATACGAGCAGTACTTC. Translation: CASSLSANRGAYEQYF.

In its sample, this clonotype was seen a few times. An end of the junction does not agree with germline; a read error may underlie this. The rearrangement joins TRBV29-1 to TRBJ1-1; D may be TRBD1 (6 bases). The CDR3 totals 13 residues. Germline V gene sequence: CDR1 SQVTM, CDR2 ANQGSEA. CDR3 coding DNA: TGCAGCGTAGAGGGGGTATGGAACACTGAGGCTTTCTTT. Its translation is CSVEGVWNTEAFF.

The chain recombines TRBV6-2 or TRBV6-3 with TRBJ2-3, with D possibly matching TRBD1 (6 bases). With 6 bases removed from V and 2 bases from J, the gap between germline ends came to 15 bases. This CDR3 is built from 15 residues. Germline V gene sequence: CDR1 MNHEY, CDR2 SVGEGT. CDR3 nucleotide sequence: TGTGCCAGCAGCTGGGACACAACCTCCACAGATACGCAGTATTTT. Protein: CASSWDTTSTDTQYF.

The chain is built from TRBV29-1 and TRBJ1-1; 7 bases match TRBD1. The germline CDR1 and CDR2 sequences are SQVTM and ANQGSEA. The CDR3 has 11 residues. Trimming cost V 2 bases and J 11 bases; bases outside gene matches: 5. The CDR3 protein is CSVESGGKAFF. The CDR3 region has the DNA TGCAGCGTTGAATCAGGGGGGAAGGCTTTCTTT.

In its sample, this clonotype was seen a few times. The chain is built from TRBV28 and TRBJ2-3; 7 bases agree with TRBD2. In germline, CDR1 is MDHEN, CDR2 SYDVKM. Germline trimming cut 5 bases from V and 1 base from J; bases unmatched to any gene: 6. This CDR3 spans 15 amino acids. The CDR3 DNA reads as TGTGCCAGCAGTCTACAAACTAGCGGCACAGATACGCAGTATTTT. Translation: CASSLQTSGTDTQYF.

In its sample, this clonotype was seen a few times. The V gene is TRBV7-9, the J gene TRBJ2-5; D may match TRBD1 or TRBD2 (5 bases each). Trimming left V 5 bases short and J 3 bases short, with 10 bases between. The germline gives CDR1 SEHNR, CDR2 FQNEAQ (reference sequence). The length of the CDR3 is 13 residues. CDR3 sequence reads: CASSGRGKETQYF. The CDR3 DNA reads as TGTGCCAGCAGCGGACGGGGCAAAGAGACCCAGTACTTC.

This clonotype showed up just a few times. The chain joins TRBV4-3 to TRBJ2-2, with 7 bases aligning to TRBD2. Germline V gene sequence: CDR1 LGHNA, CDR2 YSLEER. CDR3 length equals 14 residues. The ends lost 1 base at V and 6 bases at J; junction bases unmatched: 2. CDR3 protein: CASSQAGGSGELFF. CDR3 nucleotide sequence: TGCGCCAGCAGCCAAGCGGGAGGTTCCGGGGAGCTGTTTTTT.

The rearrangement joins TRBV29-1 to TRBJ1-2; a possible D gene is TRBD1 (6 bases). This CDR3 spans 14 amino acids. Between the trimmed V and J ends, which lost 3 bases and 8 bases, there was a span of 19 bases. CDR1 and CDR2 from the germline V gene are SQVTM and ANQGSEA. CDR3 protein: CSVDGARGADGYTF. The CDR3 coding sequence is TGCAGCGTTGATGGGGCCCGGGGGGCGGACGGCTACACCTTC.

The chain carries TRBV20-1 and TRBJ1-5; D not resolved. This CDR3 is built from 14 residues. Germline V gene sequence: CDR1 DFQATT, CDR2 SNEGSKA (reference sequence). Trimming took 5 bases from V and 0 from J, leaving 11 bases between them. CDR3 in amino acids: CSALDDDSNQPQHF. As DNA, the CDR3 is TGCAGTGCTCTTGACGACGATAGCAATCAGCCCCAGCATTTT.

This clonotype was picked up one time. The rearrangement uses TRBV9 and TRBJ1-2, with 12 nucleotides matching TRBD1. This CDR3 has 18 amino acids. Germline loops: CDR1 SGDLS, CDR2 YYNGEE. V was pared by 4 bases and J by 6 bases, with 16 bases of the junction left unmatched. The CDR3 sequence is CASSSGGDRGRHVNGYTF. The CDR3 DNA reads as TGTGCCAGCAGCTCGGGAGGGGACAGGGGGCGCCATGTAAATGGCTACACCTTC.